These 8 T cell receptor beta chains share one sample of origin, sequenced in a study of a mutant IDH1 vaccine in newly diagnosed glioma. No antigen has been assigned to these receptors. Using immunoSEQ multiplex PCR, the repertoire was profiled, and TCRdb retains in-frame clones only, with some absent. The sample carries about 53,000 clones, about 81% recorded once. The time point was: week 23, last vaccination. Every vaccine dose comprised 300 ug of mutant IDH1 20-mer peptide plus topical imiquimod. Sequenced here: PBMCs, sampled from a glioma patient whose treatment included an IDH1 peptide vaccine. These receptors originate from a woman aged 40 to 49 with glioma. Some clones in this sample may be carry-over from other donors' samples.

The J gene is TRBJ1-2, the V gene TRBV6-6; D unresolved. Looked up from germline, CDR1 is MNHNY and CDR2 is SVGAGI (reference sequence). V was pared by 7 bases and J by 0 bases, with 3 bases between. The CDR3 extends over 11 amino acids. The CDR3 DNA sequence: TGTGCCAGCATCTCTAACTATGGCTACACCTTC. As protein: CASISNYGYTF.

This clone has only one observation. The rearrangement links TRBV4-3 to TRBJ1-2; TRBD1 matches at 7 bases. With 4 bases clipped from V and 5 bases from J, the junction kept 13 bases outside the gene matches. The length of the CDR3 is 16 residues. Germline loops: CDR1 LGHNA, CDR2 YSLEER. CDR3 amino acids: CASSPFTDRFEYGYTF. In nucleotides, the CDR3 is TGCGCCAGCAGCCCTTTCACGGACAGGTTTGAATATGGCTACACCTTC.

This chain uses TRBV27 with TRBJ2-7; perhaps TRBD1 as D (6 bases). The CDR3 covers 13 residues. V was cut by 6 bases and J by 2 bases, with 11 bases left in between. From germline, CDR1 is MNHEY and CDR2 SMNVEV (reference sequence). The CDR3 is CASRQGRPYEQYF. The CDR3 region has the DNA TGTGCCAGCAGACAGGGTCGGCCCTACGAGCAGTACTTC.

This rearrangement joins TRBV25-1 to TRBJ2-2, with a weak D call TRBD2 (5 bases). The CDR3 contains 14 residues. Trimming took off 1 base at V and 4 bases at J, with 7 bases between the two ends. The V gene's germline CDR1 is MGHDK and CDR2 SYGVNS. CDR3 sequence (DNA): TGTGCCAGCAGTGAATCAGCGGTCACCGGGGAGCTGTTTTTT. It codes for CASSESAVTGELFF. Full variable domain (remainder filled in from reference TRBV25-1 and TRBJ2-2): EADIYQTPRYLVIGTGKKITLECSQTMGHDKMYWYQQDPGMELHLIHYSYGVNSTEKGDLSSESTVSRIRTEHFPLTLESARPSHTSQYLCASSESAVTGELFFGEGSRLTVL.

The chain has TRBV6-1 and TRBJ2-6; unclear D gene. The CDR3 covers 17 residues. Germline V gives CDR1 MNHNS, CDR2 SASEGT. V shed 4 bases and J shed 0 bases, with 13 bases lying between them. The DNA of the CDR3 is TGTGCCAGCAGTGTTGCAGTTCCTAGCTCTGGGGCCAACGTCCTGACTTTC. Translation: CASSVAVPSSGANVLTF.

This clone appeared once. The chain is built from TRBV7-3 and TRBJ1-1; D unresolved. The CDR3 runs to 15 residues. Germline-derived CDR1 and CDR2 are SGHTA and FQGTGA. Trimming took 3 bases from V and 0 from J, leaving 11 bases between them. The CDR3 spells CASSLSGPMNTEAFF. As DNA, the CDR3 is TGTGCCAGCAGCTTGTCGGGTCCCATGAACACTGAAGCTTTCTTT. The whole variable domain, filled in from reference TRBV7-3 and TRBJ1-1, reads GAGVSQTPSNKVTEKGKYVELRCDPISGHTALYWYRQSLGQGPEFLIYFQGTGAADDSGLPNDRFFAVRPEGSVSTLKIQRTERGDSAVYLCASSLSGPMNTEAFFGQGTRLTVV.

This chain connects TRBV7-9 to TRBJ1-2; the match to TRBD1 covers 7 bases. CDR3 length: 16 amino acids. Trimming cost V 5 bases and J 7 bases; bases outside gene matches: 16. Germline CDR1 and CDR2: SEHNR and FQNEAQ (reference sequence). This CDR3 reads CASSPRTGLLVSGYTF. CDR3 in DNA: TGTGCCAGCAGCCCCAGGACAGGTCTACTCGTAAGTGGCTACACCTTC. Based on the CDR3 plus reference TRBV7-9 and TRBJ1-2, the full variable domain is DTGVSQNPRHKITKRGQNVTFRCDPISEHNRLYWYRQTLGQGPEFLTYFQNEAQLEKSRLLSDRFSAERPKGSFSTLEIQRTEQGDSAMYLCASSPRTGLLVSGYTFGSGTRLTVV.

CDR3 sequence: CASSANEKLFF. CDR3 DNA: TGTGCCAGCTCGGCCAATGAAAAACTGTTTTTT. The rearrangement joins TRBV18 to TRBJ1-4; no reliable D call. V was pared by 6 bases and J by 5 bases, with 4 bases between. The CDR3 has 11 residues. Germline CDR1 and CDR2: KGHSH and LQKENI.